What follows describes a single T cell receptor beta chain. The data stem from a study of blood T cell repertoires in COVID-19. J lost 4 bases, V lost 5 bases, and 8 bases had no gene match. Germline loops: CDR1 ENHRY, CDR2 SYGVKD. CDR3 length: 15 amino acids. In the source study's methods: Estimation of nucleated cell counts was performed using reference gene primer amplification. Here immunoSEQ multiplex PCR was the method, and the copy in TCRdb shows in-frame clones only, minus some. D and trimming were read from the DNA, whereas the V and J calls and clone size are those reported in that table. The sample has about 81,000 clones; around 80% are singletons.

The sequence came from a human donor in a cohort sampled during active COVID-19. The chain couples TRBV10-3 to TRBJ2-5; TRBD2 agrees at 9 bases. Sequenced material: peripheral blood. As DNA, the CDR3 is TGTGCCATCAGTTTATCCAGCGGGGGGCGAGAGACCCAGTACTTC. Its protein product is CAISLSSGGRETQYF.